This TCR beta chain appears in the sequencing data of a study of beta chain features in type 1 diabetes. Study-wide context: All samples yielded around 99 million examined sorted cells.

This CDR3 spans 14 amino acids. Between the trimmed V and J ends, which lost 4 bases and 1 base, there was a span of 11 bases. CDR1 SGHRS and CDR2 YFSETQ come from the germline V gene. This clone turned up a few times. Its specificity is not known. Expressed TCRB transcripts were sequenced because the entire RNA isolate underwent reverse transcription. Data came from immunoSEQ multiplex PCR; TCRdb stores just in-frame clones and leaves some out. The repertoire holds about 320,000 clones, 12% to 15% seen once, with over 5.5% in the top ten. Overall study findings and caveats: Researchers caution that PCR might favor shorter templates, equally among patients and controls. Individuals with type 1 diabetes displayed fewer insertions and more deletions at VDJ junctions. TCRB rearrangement may or may not be influenced by HLA type; here this remained unresolved.

The source is a man aged 30 to 45 in good health. The chain recombines TRBV5-1 with TRBJ1-1; D possibly corresponds to TRBD1 (5 bases). Source material: central memory CD4+ T cells from blood. CDR3 loop: CASSPDRGNTEAFF. In nucleotides, the CDR3 is TGCGCCAGCAGCCCCGACAGAGGGAACACTGAAGCTTTCTTT.